This T cell receptor beta chain comes out of a study of T cell repertoires in cytomegalovirus infection. Whole-study findings and limits: HLA-C-restricted CMV clonotypes gave the most frequent clonotype in two of eight donors.

In this sample, this clonotype turned up many times. Its matching antigen is unknown. CDR1 and CDR2 from the germline V gene are MNHEY and SVGAGI. CDR3 length equals 12 residues. Between the trimmed V and J ends, which lost 1 base and 5 bases, there was a span of 4 bases. MiXCR, run by TCRdb on the reads, gives a single entry per CDR3 protein. The profile shows roughly 500,000 distinct CDR3 sequences, roughly a third of them singletons. The TCR comes from a human donor in good health (CMV status not recorded). Some clones in this sample may be carry-over from other donors' samples. The sequenced sample was cultured PBMCs, obtained from culture after CMV antigen stimulation. This rearrangement joins TRBV6-5 to TRBJ2-3, with D unclear. CDR3 nucleotides: TGTGCCAGCAGTTACTTGGGAGATACGCAGTATTTT. Its translation is CASSYLGDTQYF.